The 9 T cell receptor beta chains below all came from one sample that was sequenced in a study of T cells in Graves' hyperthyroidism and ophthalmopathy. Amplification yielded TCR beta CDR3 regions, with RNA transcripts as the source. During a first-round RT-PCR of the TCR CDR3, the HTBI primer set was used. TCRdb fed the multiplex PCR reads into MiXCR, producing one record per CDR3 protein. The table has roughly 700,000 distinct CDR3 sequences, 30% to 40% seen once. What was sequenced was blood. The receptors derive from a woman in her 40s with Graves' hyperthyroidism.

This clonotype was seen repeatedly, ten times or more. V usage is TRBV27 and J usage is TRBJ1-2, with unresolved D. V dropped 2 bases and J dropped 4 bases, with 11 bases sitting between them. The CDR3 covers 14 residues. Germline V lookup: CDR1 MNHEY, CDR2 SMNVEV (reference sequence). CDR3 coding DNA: TGTGCCAGCAGTTTAAGTGGAAATTCCTATGGCTACACCTTC. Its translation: CASSLSGNSYGYTF.

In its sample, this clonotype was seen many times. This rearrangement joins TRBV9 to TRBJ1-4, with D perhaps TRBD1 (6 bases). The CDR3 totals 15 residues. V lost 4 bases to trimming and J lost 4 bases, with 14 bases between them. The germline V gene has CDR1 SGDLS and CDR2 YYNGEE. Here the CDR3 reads CASSPGGDYNEKLFF. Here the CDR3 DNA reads TGTGCCAGCAGCCCGGGGGGCGATTATAATGAAAAACTGTTTTTT.

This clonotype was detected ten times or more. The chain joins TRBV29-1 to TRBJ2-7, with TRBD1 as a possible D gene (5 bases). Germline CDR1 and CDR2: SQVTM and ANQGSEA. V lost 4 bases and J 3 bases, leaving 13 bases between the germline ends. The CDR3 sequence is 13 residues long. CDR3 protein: CSVAGQANYEQYF. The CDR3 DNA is TGCAGCGTTGCAGGGCAGGCCAACTACGAGCAGTACTTC.

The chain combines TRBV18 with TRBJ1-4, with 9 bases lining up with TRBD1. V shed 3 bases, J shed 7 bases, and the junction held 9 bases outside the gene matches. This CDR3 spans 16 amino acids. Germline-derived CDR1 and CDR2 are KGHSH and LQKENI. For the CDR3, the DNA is TGTGCCAGCTCACCTTACCCCGGGACAGGGAGTGAAAAACTGTTTTTT. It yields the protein CASSPYPGTGSEKLFF.

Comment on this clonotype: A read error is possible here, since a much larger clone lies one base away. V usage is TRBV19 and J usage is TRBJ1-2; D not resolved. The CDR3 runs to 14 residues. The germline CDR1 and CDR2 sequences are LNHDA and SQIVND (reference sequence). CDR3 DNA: TGTGCCAGTAGTATACCAGGAACCGCCTATGGCTCCACCTTC. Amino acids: CASSIPGTAYGSTF.

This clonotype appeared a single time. The CDR3 coding sequence is TGTGCCAGTACAGTTTTGGAGTCTGGCGTGGACACCATATATTTT. It is translated as CASTVLESGVDTIYF. This chain uses TRBV7-6 with TRBJ1-3; D unclear. Trimming removed 9 bases from V and 8 bases from J, with 23 bases in between. From germline, CDR1 is SGHVS and CDR2 FNYEAQ. This CDR3 spans 15 amino acids.

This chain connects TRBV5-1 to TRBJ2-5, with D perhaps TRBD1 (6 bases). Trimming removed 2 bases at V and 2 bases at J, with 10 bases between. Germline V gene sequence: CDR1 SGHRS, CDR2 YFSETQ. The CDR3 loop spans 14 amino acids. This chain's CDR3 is CASSFSDRQETQYF. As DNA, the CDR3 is TGCGCCAGCAGCTTTAGCGACAGGCAAGAGACCCAGTACTTC.

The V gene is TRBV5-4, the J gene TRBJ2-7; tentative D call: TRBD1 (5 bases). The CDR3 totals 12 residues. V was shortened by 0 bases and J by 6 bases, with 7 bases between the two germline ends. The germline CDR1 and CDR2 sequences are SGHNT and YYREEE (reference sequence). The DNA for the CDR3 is TGTGCCAGCAGCTTGGCGGACACCGAGCAGTACTTC. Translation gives CASSLADTEQYF.

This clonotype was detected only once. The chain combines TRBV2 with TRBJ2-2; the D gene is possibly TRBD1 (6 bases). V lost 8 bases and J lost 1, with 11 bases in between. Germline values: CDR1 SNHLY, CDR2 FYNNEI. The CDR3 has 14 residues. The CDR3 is CASDPTGNTGELFF. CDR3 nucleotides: TGTGCCAGCGACCCGACAGGGAACACCGGGGAGCTGTTTTTT. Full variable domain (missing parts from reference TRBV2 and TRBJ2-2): EPEVTQTPSHQVTQMGQEVILRCVPISNHLYFYWYRQILGQKVEFLVSFYNNEISEKSEIFDDQFSVERPDGSNFTLKIRSTKLEDSAMYFCASDPTGNTGELFFGEGSRLTVL.